These 17 T cell receptor beta chains originate from one sample sequenced in a study of T-cell memory formation after mild COVID-19. One entry per CDR3 protein, called by TCRdb with MiXCR from the 5' RACE reads. Among under 150,000 distinct CDR3 sequences listed, 20% to 25% were seen once. The sample consisted of PBMCs or a T cell subset sorted from them (not recorded which). The source of these receptors is a young man who had mild COVID-19 (a few samples of this study predate the infection). Cell type and time point are not known.

This clonotype has a handful of counts. V usage is TRBV7-9 and J usage is TRBJ2-2; D remains ambiguous. V shed 6 bases and J shed 13 bases, with 9 bases lying between them. Germline V gene lookup returns CDR1 SEHNR and CDR2 FQNEAQ (reference sequence). The CDR3 has 10 residues. DNA of the CDR3: TGTGCCAGCAGGGGCCCGTGGCTGTTTTTT. This codes for CASRGPWLFF.

This clonotype was observed a handful of times. The rearrangement uses TRBV6-2 or TRBV6-3 and TRBJ1-6; TRBD1 is a possible D gene (5 bases). The V and J ends lost 6 bases and 7 bases respectively, with 10 bases between them. This CDR3 contains 13 residues. The V gene's germline CDR1 is MNHEY and CDR2 SVGEGT. The CDR3: CASSRDENSPLHF. CDR3 bases: TGTGCCAGCAGCCGGGACGAAAATTCACCCCTCCACTTT.

This clonotype was counted ten times or more. This chain joins TRBV7-9 and TRBJ1-3; D not resolved. Trimming took off 4 bases at V and 4 bases at J, with 17 bases between the two ends. The CDR3 has 16 residues. Germline V gene lookup returns CDR1 SEHNR and CDR2 FQNEAQ (reference sequence). The CDR3 here is CASSSSTEAVGNTIYF. The CDR3 nucleotides are TGTGCCAGCAGCTCCAGTACGGAAGCTGTAGGAAACACCATATATTTT.

Written as DNA, the CDR3 is TGTGCCAGCAGTTACTCCGACGGATACGAGCAGTACTTC. Translating it yields CASSYSDGYEQYF. The chain recombines TRBV6-2 or TRBV6-3 with TRBJ2-7, with D uncertain. Trimming took off 0 bases at V and 4 bases at J, with 7 bases between the two ends. Germline CDR1 MNHEY, CDR2 SVGEGT. The CDR3 contains 13 residues.

In this sample, this clonotype turned up a few times. V and J are TRBV7-9 and TRBJ2-7; 7 nucleotides align to TRBD2. The germline V gene encodes CDR1 SEHNR and CDR2 FQNEAQ (reference sequence). This CDR3 has 14 residues. V shed 2 bases and J 4 bases; nucleotides not matched to a gene: 5. This chain's CDR3 is CASSLTASGYEQYV. CDR3 DNA: TGTGCCAGCAGCTTAACCGCTAGCGGTTACGAGCAGTACGTC.

The chain combines TRBV11-2 with TRBJ2-7, with 8 bases identical to TRBD1. Germline CDR1 SGHAT, CDR2 FQNNGV. The CDR3 spans 14 residues. Trimming cost V 1 base and J 3 bases; bases outside gene matches: 2. Written as DNA, the CDR3 is TGTGCCAGCAGCTTAGGGACAGGGTTCTACGAGCAGTACTTC. Translated, it gives CASSLGTGFYEQYF.

This clonotype turned up a few times. This rearrangement joins TRBV6-5 to TRBJ2-5; D may be TRBD1 (5 bases). Germline lookup yields CDR1 MNHEY and CDR2 SVGAGI. This CDR3 spans 15 amino acids. V was trimmed by 2 bases and J by 5 bases, leaving 15 bases between them. The CDR3 here is CASSYVAPWGETQYF. CDR3 bases: TGTGCCAGCAGTTACGTGGCCCCTTGGGGCGAGACCCAGTACTTC.

This clonotype was found a few times. V usage is TRBV6-2 or TRBV6-3 and J usage is TRBJ1-6; D is uncertain. CDR1 and CDR2 from the germline V gene are MNHEY and SVGEGT. The CDR3 spans 16 residues. The V and J ends lost 6 bases and 5 bases respectively, with 17 bases between them. CDR3 DNA sequence: TGTGCCAGCAGGAACGATCCGGGATTTGATAATTCACCCCTCCACTTT. As protein: CASRNDPGFDNSPLHF.

The chain employs TRBV6-5 and TRBJ2-1; D perhaps matches TRBD1 (6 bases). Germline V CDR1 and CDR2: MNHEY, SVGAGI. V was cut by 4 bases and J by 8 bases, with 9 bases left in between. The CDR3 extends over 12 amino acids. The chain's CDR3 is CASSLTGDEQFF. In DNA, the CDR3 is TGTGCCAGCAGTTTGACAGGCGATGAGCAGTTCTTC.

This chain uses TRBV20-1 with TRBJ2-5, with D possibly being TRBD1 or TRBD2 (6 bases each). The CDR3 extends over 14 amino acids. Germline CDR1 is DFQATT and CDR2 is SNEGSKA (reference sequence). Deletions cut 0 bases from V and 1 base from J, with 9 bases between. The CDR3 DNA reads TGCAGTGCTAGAGACGGGGGCTTCCAAGAGACCCAGTACTTC. Protein product: CSARDGGFQETQYF.

V gene TRBV7-2 combines with J gene TRBJ2-7; D might be TRBD2 (5 bases). CDR1 SGHTA and CDR2 FQGNSA come from the germline V gene. This CDR3 comprises 14 residues. Trimming stripped 3 bases from V and 1 base from J, with 10 bases between. This chain's CDR3 is CASSFGDLSYEQYF. CDR3 nucleotide sequence: TGTGCCAGCAGCTTCGGGGATTTGTCCTACGAGCAGTACTTC.

This clonotype showed up just a few times. Here the CDR3 DNA reads TGTGCCAGCAGCGACCCGACTAGCGGGGGGGCCGTTACGCAGTATTTT. As protein: CASSDPTSGGAVTQYF. The V gene is TRBV7-2, the J gene TRBJ2-3; 14 nucleotides agree with TRBD2. Losses at the gene ends were 5 bases for V and 8 bases for J; bases not matched to a gene: 9. Germline loops: CDR1 SGHTA, CDR2 FQGNSA. This CDR3 comprises 16 residues. Complete variable domain (other parts from reference TRBV7-2 and TRBJ2-3): GAGVSQSPSNKVTEKGKDVELRCDPISGHTALYWYRQSLGQGLEFLIYFQGNSAPDKSGLPSDRFSAERTGGSVSTLTIQRTQQEDSAVYLCASSDPTSGGAVTQYFGPGTRLTVL.

The chain employs TRBV7-2 and TRBJ2-3; 10 bases fit TRBD1. Germline CDR1 is SGHTA and CDR2 is FQGNSA. Trimming cost V 0 bases and J 3 bases; bases outside gene matches: 6. The CDR3 totals 17 residues. The CDR3 region is CASSLAWTGGWTDTQYF. In DNA, the CDR3 is TGTGCCAGCAGCTTAGCATGGACAGGGGGATGGACAGATACGCAGTATTTT. The full variable domain, completed using reference TRBV7-2 and TRBJ2-3, is GAGVSQSPSNKVTEKGKDVELRCDPISGHTALYWYRQSLGQGLEFLIYFQGNSAPDKSGLPSDRFSAERTGGSVSTLTIQRTQQEDSAVYLCASSLAWTGGWTDTQYFGPGTRLTVL.

The chain recombines TRBV7-2 with TRBJ2-7, with D maybe TRBD1 (6 bases). V was cut by 3 bases and J by 1 base, with 10 bases left in between. CDR1 SGHTA and CDR2 FQGNSA come from the germline V gene. The CDR3 sequence is 14 residues long. DNA for the CDR3: TGTGCCAGCAGCTTTGCAGGGGCGTCCTACGAGCAGTACGTC. The encoded protein is CASSFAGASYEQYV.

This clonotype was picked up a small number of times. This chain connects TRBV7-3 to TRBJ2-1; a weak D match, TRBD2 (6 bases). This CDR3 contains 15 residues. The germline V gene has CDR1 SGHTA and CDR2 FQGTGA. Trimming left V 5 bases short and J 8 bases short, with 19 bases between. The CDR3 DNA reads as TGTGCCAGCAGCCCCGGGGTGGACTATCTCCATGAGCAGTTCTTC. Its protein product is CASSPGVDYLHEQFF.

The V call is TRBV4-1, the J call TRBJ2-1; D might be TRBD2 (6 bases). The V and J ends lost 0 bases and 3 bases respectively, with 18 bases between them. This CDR3 comprises 18 residues. Looked up from germline, CDR1 is MGHRA and CDR2 is YSYEKL. Here the CDR3 reads CASSQEPGVYGIYNEQFF. Written as DNA, the CDR3 is TGCGCCAGCAGCCAAGAGCCGGGGGTTTACGGGATCTACAATGAGCAGTTCTTC.

J is TRBJ2-3 and V is TRBV7-9; TRBD2 might be the D (5 bases). Germline CDR1 is SEHNR and CDR2 is FQNEAQ (reference sequence). The ends were cut back, 6 bases at V and 2 bases at J, with 15 bases in the middle. The CDR3 contains 15 residues. The CDR3: CASRASPSPTDTQYF. For the CDR3, the DNA is TGTGCCAGCAGGGCTAGCCCAAGCCCCACAGATACGCAGTATTTT.